Each of the 3 T cell receptor beta chains below was sequenced from the same sample in a study of cytotoxic CD8 clonotypes in ibrutinib-treated CLL. The repertoire was sequenced with immunoSEQ multiplex PCR; TCRdb's copy has only in-frame clones and lacks some. Of around 53,000 clones in the sample, roughly 50% are singletons; the top ten hold 20% to 30%. Sequencing used PBMCs, obtained at disease progression, from a patient treated with ibrutinib. These receptors originate from a human donor with chronic lymphocytic leukemia.

In its sample, this clone was seen a few times. The chain links TRBV5-6 to TRBJ1-1, with D maybe TRBD1 (6 bases). V was trimmed by 4 bases and J by 0 bases, leaving 13 bases between them. Per germline, CDR1 SGHDT and CDR2 YYEEEE. CDR3 length: 15 residues. The CDR3 nucleotides read TGTGCCAGCAGCGTTCAGGGGCGCATGAACACTGAAGCTTTCTTT. This translates into CASSVQGRMNTEAFF. The variable domain in full, with the rest retrieved from reference TRBV5-6 and TRBJ1-1, is DAGVTQSPTHLIKTRGQQVTLRCSPKSGHDTVSWYQQALGQGPQFIFQYYEEEERQRGNFPDRFSGHQFPNYSSELNVNALLLGDSALYLCASSVQGRMNTEAFFGQGTRLTVV.

This clone was seen only a few times. The rearrangement links TRBV27 to TRBJ2-7; D gene ambiguous. Deletions cut 4 bases from V and 2 bases from J, with 0 bases between. In germline, CDR1 is MNHEY, CDR2 SMNVEV (reference sequence). The length of the CDR3 is 10 residues. The CDR3 reads CASSSYEQYF. CDR3 sequence (DNA): TGTGCCAGCAGTTCCTACGAGCAGTACTTC.

The V gene is TRBV20-1, the J gene TRBJ2-7; possibly TRBD2 for D (5 bases). Trimming pared 6 bases from V and 3 bases from J, leaving 9 bases between. This CDR3 has 11 amino acids. Germline V gene sequence: CDR1 DFQATT, CDR2 SNEGSKA (reference sequence). This CDR3 reads CSAHGSYEQYF. Written as DNA, the CDR3 is TGCAGTGCGCATGGGAGCTACGAGCAGTACTTC.